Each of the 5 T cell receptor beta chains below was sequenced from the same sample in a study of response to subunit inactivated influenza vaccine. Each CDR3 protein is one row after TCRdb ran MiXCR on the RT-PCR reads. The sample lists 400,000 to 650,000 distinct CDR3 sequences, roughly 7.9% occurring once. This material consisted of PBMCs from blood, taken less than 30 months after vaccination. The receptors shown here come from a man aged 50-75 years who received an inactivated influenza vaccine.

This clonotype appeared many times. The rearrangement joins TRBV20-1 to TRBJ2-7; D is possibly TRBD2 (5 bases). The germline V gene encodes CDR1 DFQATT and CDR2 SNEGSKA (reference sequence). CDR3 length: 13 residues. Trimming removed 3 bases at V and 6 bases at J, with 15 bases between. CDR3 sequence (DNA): TGCAGTGCTAGGATAAGCGAACTAGGCGAGCAGTACTTC. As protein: CSARISELGEQYF.

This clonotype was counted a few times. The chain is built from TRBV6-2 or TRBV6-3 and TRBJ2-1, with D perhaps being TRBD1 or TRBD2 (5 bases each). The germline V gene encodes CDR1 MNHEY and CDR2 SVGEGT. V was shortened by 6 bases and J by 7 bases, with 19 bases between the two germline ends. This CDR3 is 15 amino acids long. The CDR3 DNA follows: TGTGCCAGCAGACATCGGGGCCCCTCAGGTAATGAGCAGTTCTTC. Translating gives CASRHRGPSGNEQFF.

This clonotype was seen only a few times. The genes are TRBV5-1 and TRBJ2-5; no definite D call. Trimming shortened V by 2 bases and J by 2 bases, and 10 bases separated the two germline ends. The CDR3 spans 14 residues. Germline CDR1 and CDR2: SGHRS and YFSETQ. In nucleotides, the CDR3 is TGCGCCAGCAGCTTTCGAGCGAAACAAGAGACCCAGTACTTC. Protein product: CASSFRAKQETQYF. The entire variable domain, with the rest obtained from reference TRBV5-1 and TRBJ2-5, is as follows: KAGVTQTPRYLIKTRGQQVTLSCSPISGHRSVSWYQQTPGQGLQFLFEYFSETQRNKGNFPGRFSGRQFSNSRSEMNVSTLELGDSALYLCASSFRAKQETQYFGPGTRLLVL.

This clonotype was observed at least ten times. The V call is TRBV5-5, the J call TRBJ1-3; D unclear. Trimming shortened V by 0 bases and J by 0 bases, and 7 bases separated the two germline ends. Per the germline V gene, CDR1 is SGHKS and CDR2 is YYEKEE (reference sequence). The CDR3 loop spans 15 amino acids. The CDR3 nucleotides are TGTGCCAGCAGCTTGGTTCGGGACTCTGGAAACACCATATATTTT. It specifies CASSLVRDSGNTIYF.

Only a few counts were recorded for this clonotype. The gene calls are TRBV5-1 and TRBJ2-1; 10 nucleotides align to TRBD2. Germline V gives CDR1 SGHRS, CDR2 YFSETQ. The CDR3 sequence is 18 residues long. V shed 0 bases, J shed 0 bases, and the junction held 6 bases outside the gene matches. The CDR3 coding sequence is TGCGCCAGCAGCTTGGTACAGCGGGGGGGGAGCTCCTACAATGAGCAGTTCTTC. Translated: CASSLVQRGGSSYNEQFF.